A selection of T cell receptor beta chains follows, all from one sample in a study of CD8 T cells in ankylosing spondylitis. TCRdb used MiXCR to reprocess the 5' RACE reads, holding one entry per CDR3 protein. The table lists under 200,000 distinct CDR3 sequences, approximately 12% of them singletons, with about 10% in the top ten. The source material was blood, either unsorted or a sorted T cell fraction (not recorded which). The receptors come from a female donor with ankylosing spondylitis or in good health (not recorded which). Each CDR3 is given with its conserved first and last residue. A D gene is named only where the DNA matches it firmly. Size tells how often a clone was seen (once, few, many) or the class of an expanded clone, and some rows leave it out.

V gene	D gene	J gene	clone size	CDR3 DNA	CDR3 protein
TRBV7-2	.	TRBJ2-7	few	TGTGCCAGCAGCCTAAATCAGGGTAAATACGAGCAGTACTTC	CASSLNQGKYEQYF
TRBV7-2	TRBD2	TRBJ2-3	many	TGTGCCAGCAGCTCCACTAGCGGGAGGGCATGGTATTTT	CASSSTSGRAWYF
TRBV11-3	.	TRBJ1-1	many	TGTGCCAGCAACATATACTCACCAGGACAGTCGAACACTGAAGCTTTCTTT	CASNIYSPGQSNTEAFF
TRBV7-6	.	TRBJ2-1	.	TGTGCCAGCAGCTTAGGACCGAGGAATGAGCAGTTCTTC	CASSLGPRNEQFF
TRBV12-3/TRBV12-4	TRBD2	TRBJ2-7	few	TGTGCCAGCAGACCCGGACTAGCGGGAGAACTTAGGTACGAGCAGTACTTC	CASRPGLAGELRYEQYF
TRBV11-1	TRBD2	TRBJ2-1	many	TGTGCCAGCAGCAACCCCGGGGGTAGCGGGAGTCTCTCCTACAATGAGCAGTTCTTC	CASSNPGGSGSLSYNEQFF
TRBV5-1	.	TRBJ2-7	many	TGCGCCAGCAGCGGTAGCTCCTCGTACGAGCAGTACTTC	CASSGSSSYEQYF
TRBV18	.	TRBJ2-3	.	TGTGCCAGCTCATCGTCTAGCACAAATACGCAGTATTTT	CASSSSSTNTQYF
TRBV7-2	.	TRBJ1-5	.	TGTGCCAGCAGCTCGGACACTTATAGCAATCAGCCCCAGCATTTT	CASSSDTYSNQPQHF
TRBV5-1	.	TRBJ2-2	many	TGCGCCAGCAGCTTGGAGGCCTCGATTGGAACCGGGGAGCTGTTTTTT	CASSLEASIGTGELFF
TRBV29-1	.	TRBJ1-4	.	TGCAGCGTTGCGATGCGCGGGGAGAGGAGGGTTTTT	CSVAMRGERRVF
TRBV2	TRBD1	TRBJ1-2	few	TGTGCCAGCTCCTTAACAACGACGGGCAGGGGGGGAGCTAACTATGGCTACACCTTC	CASSLTTTGRGGANYGYTF
TRBV7-7	.	TRBJ2-7	many	TGTGCCAGCAGCTTCCCCCCTCGCGGGTTTGATCCCTACGAGCAGTACTTC	CASSFPPRGFDPYEQYF
TRBV12-3/TRBV12-4	TRBD2	TRBJ2-5	few	TGTGCCAGCAGAACCGGGACTAGTGGGGAGACCCAGTACTTC	CASRTGTSGETQYF
TRBV6-4	TRBD2	TRBJ2-3	once	TGTGCCAGCAGTGAGAGTAGCGGGAACACAGATACGCAGTATTTT	CASSESSGNTDTQYF
TRBV3-1	.	TRBJ2-5	many	TGTGCCAGCAGCCAAGGCAGCCAAGAGACCCAGTACTTC	CASSQGSQETQYF
TRBV21-1	.	TRBJ1-2	many	TGTGCCAGCAGCACAGGGGGCGAGACCTATGGCTACACCTTC	CASSTGGETYGYTF
TRBV5-1	.	TRBJ1-1	.	TGCGCCAGCAGCCCGGCCCCGACGGCTGAAGCTTTCTTT	CASSPAPTAEAFF
TRBV12-3/TRBV12-4	.	TRBJ1-6	many	TGTGCCAGCAGTTTGGGGCAGAACAATTCACCCCTCCACTTT	CASSLGQNNSPLHF
TRBV27	.	TRBJ1-4	many	TGTGCCAGCAGCGCGGGCCCCAGATATGAAAAACTGTTTTTT	CASSAGPRYEKLFF
TRBV29-1	.	TRBJ1-2	many	TGCAGCGTTTCCAAACCTGGGGACGATGGCTACACCTTC	CSVSKPGDDGYTF
TRBV7-2	.	TRBJ1-1	many	TGTGCCAGCAGCTTAGTGGTGTCAGGACCTGAAGCTTTCTTT	CASSLVVSGPEAFF
TRBV11-2	.	TRBJ2-2	many	TGTGCCAGCAGCCTAGTTTTTGGGGAGCTGTTTTTT	CASSLVFGELFF
TRBV20-1	TRBD2	TRBJ2-5	.	TGCTGTGCTAGAGACAGGGGACTAGCGGGAGGGCCTAATACGTACCAAGAGACCCAGTACTTC	CCARDRGLAGGPNTYQETQYF
TRBV20-1	.	TRBJ2-7	many	TGCAGTGCTAGTCCTCCGGGCTACGAGCAGTACTTC	CSASPPGYEQYF
TRBV4-3	TRBD1	TRBJ1-1	few	TGCGCCAGCAGCCGGGGGGGACAGGGGTCTGAAGCTTTCTTT	CASSRGGQGSEAFF
TRBV23-1	.	TRBJ1-5	.	TGCGCCAGCAGTCAACCGACCCCGGGTAGCAATCAGCCCCAGCATTTT	CASSQPTPGSNQPQHF
TRBV24-1	TRBD1	TRBJ2-4	many	TGTGCCACCCGGGACAGGAGGAACATTCAGTACTTC	CATRDRRNIQYF
TRBV5-8	.	TRBJ2-1	many	TGTGCCAGCAGCTTGACCGGCTACAATGAGCAGTTCTTC	CASSLTGYNEQFF
TRBV29-1	.	TRBJ1-1	.	TGCAGCGTTGCAGAGCAGTATGAAGCTTTCTTT	CSVAEQYEAFF
TRBV19	.	TRBJ2-1	few	TGTGCCAGTAGTATAGATGTTGGCGGCTCCTACAATGAGCAGTTCTTC	CASSIDVGGSYNEQFF
TRBV20-1	.	TRBJ1-1	many	TGCAGTGCTATGAGGACAGCGAACACTGAAGCTTTCTTT	CSAMRTANTEAFF